These T cell receptor beta chains were read from a single sample in a study of tumour-infiltrating T cells in Burkitt lymphoma. Data came from immunoSEQ multiplex PCR; TCRdb stores just in-frame clones and leaves some out. The top ten clones hold 13% of a sample with around 2,500 clones, more than 12% of them seen once. Material for sequencing was tumor tissue. The source of these receptors is a human donor with Burkitt lymphoma. CDR3s include the opening cysteine and the closing phenylalanine or tryptophan. Fields, in order: J gene, clone size, D gene, V gene, CDR3 DNA, CDR3 protein. The D gene is left open where the match is weak. Clone size appears in some rows only: once, few, many, or a class for an expanded clone.

>TRBJ2-7|few|-|TRBV7-9
TGTGCCAGCAGCTTACTCGGGACCACCAAGGCAGGCAACGAGCAGTACTTC
CASSLLGTTKAGNEQYF
>TRBJ2-7|few|TRBD1|TRBV2
TGTGCCAGCAGTGAAGGGACAGGGTACGAGCAGTACTTC
CASSEGTGYEQYF
>TRBJ1-2|-|-|TRBV7-6
TGTGCCAGCAGCTTAGGCCGTCGCTATGGCTACACCTTC
CASSLGRRYGYTF
>TRBJ2-2|-|TRBD2|TRBV10-1
TGCGCCAGCAGTGAGAATTCTGCAGCGGGGTTCACCGGGGAGCTGTTTTTT
CASSENSAAGFTGELFF
>TRBJ2-1|-|-|TRBV28
TGTGCCAGCAGTAGGGGGGCCTACAATGAGCAGTTCTTC
CASSRGAYNEQFF
>TRBJ2-7|few|-|TRBV6-5
TGTGCCAGCAGTTACATGTATGGGGGCGAGCAGTACTTC
CASSYMYGGEQYF
>TRBJ1-2|-|TRBD1|TRBV29-1
TGCAGCGCATCCAGGGGGCGCGGGGATGGCTACACCTTC
CSASRGRGDGYTF
>TRBJ1-6|few|-|TRBV6-6
TGTACCAGCAGTTACGACCCGGGCGGAAACCACTTT
CTSSYDPGGNHF
>TRBJ1-2|-|TRBD1|TRBV6-1
TGTGCCAGCAGTGGATGGGACAGAGCTAACTATGGCTACACCTTC
CASSGWDRANYGYTF
>TRBJ2-3|few|-|TRBV6-7
TGTGCCAGCAGTTACTTGAGGGCCCGAGGGTGCTATAGCAATCAGCCCCAGTATTTT
CASSYLRARGCYSNQPQYF
>TRBJ2-7|few|-|TRBV5-5
TGTGCCAGCAGCCTTTCGGATGGTGCCTACGAGCAGTACTTC
CASSLSDGAYEQYF
>TRBJ2-1|few|-|TRBV18
TGTGCCAGCTCACCAATGGGACAAAGCAATGAGCAGTTCTTC
CASSPMGQSNEQFF
>TRBJ2-6|few|TRBD2|TRBV19
TGTGCCAGTAGTATAATGGGAGGGGTAGCATTAGCCAACGTCCTGACTTTC
CASSIMGGVALANVLTF
>TRBJ2-7|few|-|TRBV18
TGTGCCAGCTCATCCTCTAACGAGCAGTACTTC
CASSSSNEQYF
>TRBJ1-1|-|-|TRBV19
TGTGCCAGTAGTCCTCTATCTGGTGAAGCTTTCTTT
CASSPLSGEAFF
>TRBJ2-7|few|-|TRBV21-1
TGTGCCAGCAGCAATAGGGTGCAATTTGAGCAGTACTTC
CASSNRVQFEQYF
>TRBJ1-1|-|-|TRBV10-3
TGTGCCATCAGTGCTACGGGTGGGACGAACACTGAAGCTTTCTTT
CAISATGGTNTEAFF
>TRBJ1-1|few|-|TRBV6-5
TGTGCCAGCACCCCTTGGGGAGAGAACACTGAAGCTTTCTTT
CASTPWGENTEAFF
>TRBJ2-3|-|-|TRBV28
TGTGCCAGCAGTTTGTCCACCCCTAGCACAGATACGCAGTATTTT
CASSLSTPSTDTQYF
>TRBJ1-2|once|TRBD1|TRBV12-5
TGTGCTAGTGGTCGTGGACAGGGTGGATGGGGCTACACCTTC
CASGRGQGGWGYTF
>TRBJ2-7|few|-|TRBV10-3
TGTGCCATCGGAGTAAGACTACCGCCCTCGTACGAGCAGTACTTC
CAIGVRLPPSYEQYF
>TRBJ2-7|-|TRBD2|TRBV2
TGTGCCAGCTCATCGGGGGGGGCCAACGAGCAGTACTTC
CASSSGGANEQYF
>TRBJ2-1|-|TRBD2|TRBV11-3
TGTGCCAGCAGCCTCGGACTAGCGGGGAACAATGAGCAGTTCTTC
CASSLGLAGNNEQFF